Below, 27 T cell receptor beta chains from the same sample are listed, as sequenced in a study of T cells in Graves' hyperthyroidism and ophthalmopathy. Amplified regions were TCR beta CDR3 sequences from RNA transcripts. A set of HTBI primers served as the primers for a first-round RT-PCR of the TCR CDR3. TCRdb ran MiXCR on the multiplex PCR reads and lists one entry per CDR3 protein. In the table there are hundreds of thousands of distinct CDR3 sequences, more than 12% of which are singletons. What was sequenced was blood. The source is a woman between 45 and 65 years old with Graves' ophthalmopathy.

The chain uses TRBV5-5 and TRBJ2-1, with D perhaps matching TRBD2 (6 bases). Trimming cost V 4 bases and J 8 bases, with 19 bases left between them. The CDR3 length is 15 residues. Germline V gene data show CDR1 as SGHKS and CDR2 as YYEKEE (reference sequence). The DNA of the CDR3 is TGTGCCAGCAGCCTAGGTACTAGCTCTTACGATGAGCAGTTCTTC. This sequence encodes CASSLGTSSYDEQFF.

This clonotype was picked up many times. The chain joins TRBV28 to TRBJ2-1; TRBD2 matches at 7 bases. V gave up 6 bases and J gave up 1 base; unmatched junction bases: 3. The CDR3 covers 14 residues. Per germline, CDR1 MDHEN and CDR2 SYDVKM. CDR3: CASRGAGSYNEQFF. In DNA, the CDR3 is TGTGCCAGCAGGGGAGCGGGGTCCTACAATGAGCAGTTCTTC.

Turning to this clonotype: This clone may be a read error of a much larger clone one base away. The chain links TRBV28 to TRBJ2-7; D remains ambiguous. Germline V CDR1 and CDR2: MDHEN, SYDVKM. V lost 3 bases, J lost 5 bases, and 8 bases lay in between. This CDR3 comprises 12 residues. CDR3 in DNA: TGTGCCAGCAGTTTTTTGCGTCACGAGCAGTACTTC. Encoded protein: CASSFLRHEQYF.

This clonotype was observed at least ten times. J is TRBJ2-1 and V is TRBV11-1, with a possible D match to TRBD1 (6 bases). The CDR3 is 13 residues long. The V gene's germline CDR1 is SGHAT and CDR2 FQDESV (reference sequence). V lost 9 bases and J 7 bases, leaving 16 bases between the germline ends. The CDR3 here is CASNTPGVNEQFF. The CDR3 nucleotides are TGTGCCAGTAACACCCCAGGGGTAAATGAGCAGTTCTTC.

This clonotype was counted ten times or more. The rearrangement uses TRBV11-2 and TRBJ2-7; 13 bases line up with TRBD2. The germline V gene encodes CDR1 SGHAT and CDR2 FQNNGV. The CDR3 extends over 16 amino acids. V dropped 4 bases and J dropped 1; count of bases not matched to a gene: 4. CDR3 nucleotide sequence: TGTGCCAGCAGCTCCAAGACTAGCGGGAGGTCCTACGAGCAGTACTTC. Its translation is CASSSKTSGRSYEQYF.

The genes are TRBV2 and TRBJ2-7; 14 positions match TRBD2. Germline V gene sequence: CDR1 SNHLY, CDR2 FYNNEI. CDR3 length: 17 residues. The J segment lost 7 bases and the V segment lost 7 bases, leaving 15 bases of the junction unmatched. CDR3 in DNA: TGTGCCAGCACCTCGGGACTAGCGGGAGCCATGGAGGGGGAGCAGTACTTC. Translated: CASTSGLAGAMEGEQYF.

In its sample, this clonotype was seen many times. The gene calls are TRBV28 and TRBJ1-1; a weak D match, TRBD1 (6 bases). Looked up from germline, CDR1 is MDHEN and CDR2 is SYDVKM. V was shortened by 7 bases and J by 5 bases, with 14 bases between the two germline ends. This CDR3 region has 13 residues. The CDR3 loop is CASIRGGRTEAFF. For the CDR3, the DNA is TGTGCCAGCATACGAGGGGGACGTACTGAAGCTTTCTTT.

Only a few counts were recorded for this clonotype. The rearrangement uses TRBV5-1 and TRBJ2-3; 10 nucleotides align to TRBD2. Germline V gives CDR1 SGHRS, CDR2 YFSETQ. V gave up 2 bases and J gave up 4 bases; unmatched junction bases: 7. The CDR3 sequence is 16 residues long. The CDR3 DNA follows: TGCGCCAGCAGCTTTCTCAGCGGGAGGGCGGCAGATACGCAGTATTTT. Protein: CASSFLSGRAADTQYF.

This clonotype was seen many times. The gene calls are TRBV11-3 and TRBJ2-1; 10 nucleotides match TRBD2. The CDR3 covers 15 residues. V was pared by 5 bases and J by 9 bases, with 10 bases of the junction left unmatched. Germline values: CDR1 SGHNT, CDR2 YENEEA. DNA of the CDR3: TGTGCCAGCAGCCCCCTGAGCGGGAGGGATCGTGAGCAGTTCTTC. Translating it yields CASSPLSGRDREQFF.

The genes are TRBV14 and TRBJ2-1, with 15 positions matching TRBD2. The CDR3 is 15 residues long. Germline CDR1 SGHDN, CDR2 FVKESK. V lost 3 bases, J lost 12 bases, and 6 bases stayed unmatched. The CDR3 is CASSHLPGLAGGQFF. The CDR3, as DNA: TGTGCCAGCAGCCACCTCCCGGGACTAGCGGGGGGGCAGTTCTTC. Full variable domain (missing parts from reference TRBV14 and TRBJ2-1): EAGVTQFPSHSVIEKGQTVTLRCDPISGHDNLYWYRRVMGKEIKFLLHFVKESKQDESGMPNNRFLAERTGGTYSTLKVQPAELEDSGVYFCASSHLPGLAGGQFFGPGTRLTVL.

This rearrangement joins TRBV4-3 to TRBJ2-5, with 7 nucleotides matching TRBD1. J gave up 0 bases and V 1 base, and 5 bases lay outside the gene matches. Germline V lookup: CDR1 LGHNA, CDR2 YSLEER. CDR3 length: 16 residues. The CDR3 region has the DNA TGCGCCAGCAGCCAAGCAAGGGGACAGAACCAAGAGACCCAGTACTTC. Translation: CASSQARGQNQETQYF.

This clonotype was counted a few times. The chain employs TRBV27 and TRBJ1-5, with a possible D match to TRBD1 (6 bases). V was clipped by 6 bases and J by 4 bases, with 19 bases between them. The CDR3 contains 16 residues. Germline V lookup: CDR1 MNHEY, CDR2 SMNVEV (reference sequence). CDR3 loop: CASSAYRGSGNQPQHF. The CDR3 coding sequence is TGTGCCAGCAGCGCATATAGGGGGTCGGGTAATCAGCCCCAGCATTTT.

This clonotype was detected only a few times. The chain employs TRBV4-1 and TRBJ2-1; the match to TRBD2 covers 12 bases. This CDR3 has 16 residues. Germline lookup yields CDR1 MGHRA and CDR2 YSYEKL. Trimming removed 3 bases from V and 9 bases from J; junction bases left unmatched: 9. CDR3 in DNA: TGCGCCAGCAGCCACGGAGCTAGCGGGAGGGCCCCTGAGCAGTTCTTC. Amino acids: CASSHGASGRAPEQFF.

This sequence joins TRBV6-9 and TRBJ2-1; a weak D match, TRBD2 (6 bases). CDR3 size: 14 residues. The germline V gene encodes CDR1 MNHGY and CDR2 SVAAGI. Deletions cut 3 bases from V and 6 bases from J, with 12 bases between. CDR3 DNA: TGTGCCAGCAGTTACGGGGGACCCCCCAATGAGCAGTTCTTC. It specifies CASSYGGPPNEQFF.

This clonotype was recorded at least ten times. The chain employs TRBV11-3 and TRBJ2-2; D might be TRBD2 (6 bases). V was trimmed by 5 bases and J by 2 bases, leaving 9 bases between them. Germline V lookup: CDR1 SGHNT, CDR2 YENEEA. The CDR3 runs 14 residues. The CDR3 region is CASSRDLNTGELFF. The CDR3 nucleotides read TGTGCCAGCAGCCGGGACTTAAACACCGGGGAGCTGTTTTTT.

This clonotype was seen repeatedly, ten times or more. The chain couples TRBV6-5 to TRBJ2-7; D uncertain. The V end was cut by 0 bases, the J end by 0 bases, with 9 bases between. The CDR3 loop spans 15 amino acids. Germline V gene data show CDR1 as MNHEY and CDR2 as SVGAGI. The CDR3 spells CASSYSLATSYEQYF. The CDR3 nucleotides read TGTGCCAGCAGTTACTCTTTAGCAACCTCCTACGAGCAGTACTTC.

The chain joins TRBV27 to TRBJ2-6, with 11 bases aligning to TRBD1. CDR3 length: 18 residues. J was trimmed by 2 bases and V by 5 bases; bases with no gene match: 8. Germline CDR1 is MNHEY and CDR2 is SMNVEV (reference sequence). The CDR3 is CASSDVPGQGAGANVLTF. The DNA of the CDR3 is TGTGCCAGCAGTGACGTCCCGGGACAGGGGGCTGGGGCCAACGTCCTGACTTTC.

This clonotype has at least ten counts. This chain connects TRBV19 to TRBJ2-1, with 12 bases fitting TRBD2. There are 16 residues in the CDR3. Germline assignment: CDR1 LNHDA and CDR2 SQIVND (reference sequence). V lost 4 bases, J lost 7 bases, and 8 bases stayed unmatched. The chain's CDR3 is CASSTLTSGRGNEQFF. The CDR3 DNA reads TGTGCCAGTAGTACCCTGACTAGCGGGAGAGGAAATGAGCAGTTCTTC.

The chain carries TRBV7-8 and TRBJ2-1; 8 bases match TRBD1. The germline CDR1 and CDR2 sequences are SGHVS and FQNEAQ. The CDR3 extends over 17 amino acids. Germline trimming cut 5 bases from V and 0 bases from J; bases unmatched to any gene: 9. CDR3 nucleotide sequence: TGTGCCAGCAGCCCAAGGACAGGGAAAGGCTCCTACAATGAGCAGTTCTTC. Protein: CASSPRTGKGSYNEQFF.

The chain combines TRBV9 with TRBJ2-1; D gene uncertain. The CDR3 runs 15 residues. The germline gives CDR1 SGDLS, CDR2 YYNGEE. Trimming pared 3 bases from V and 0 bases from J, leaving 10 bases between. The CDR3: CASSAQRSSYNEQFF. Here the CDR3 DNA reads TGTGCCAGCAGCGCACAACGGAGCTCCTACAATGAGCAGTTCTTC.

The sample holds many counts of this clonotype. CDR3 nucleotide sequence: TGTGCCAGCAGACAAACACAGGGCAATGAGCAGTTCTTC. This gives the protein CASRQTQGNEQFF. V gene TRBV12-3 or TRBV12-4 combines with J gene TRBJ2-1; a weak D match, TRBD1 (6 bases). The CDR3 sequence is 13 residues long. V was pared by 6 bases and J by 6 bases, with 12 bases between.

V is TRBV15 and J is TRBJ2-1, with D unclear. The CDR3 covers 13 residues. V was cut by 8 bases and J by 5 bases, with 13 bases left in between. CDR1 and CDR2 (germline): LNHNV, YYDKDF (reference sequence). CDR3 protein: CATSTPVNNEQFF. CDR3 DNA sequence: TGTGCCACCTCGACGCCCGTTAACAATGAGCAGTTCTTC.

This chain uses TRBV5-5 with TRBJ2-1, with a possible D match to TRBD2 (6 bases). The length of the CDR3 is 14 residues. The germline CDR1 and CDR2 sequences are SGHKS and YYEKEE (reference sequence). The V end lost 7 bases, the J end lost 4 bases, and 15 bases lay between the germline ends. The CDR3 region is CASLREGTYNEQFF. The DNA for the CDR3 is TGTGCCAGCCTAAGAGAAGGGACTTACAATGAGCAGTTCTTC. Based on the CDR3 plus reference TRBV5-5 and TRBJ2-1, the full variable domain is DAGVTQSPTHLIKTRGQQVTLRCSPISGHKSVSWYQQVLGQGPQFIFQYYEKEERGRGNFPDRFSARQFPNYSSELNVNALLLGDSALYLCASLREGTYNEQFFGPGTRLTVL.

The rearrangement uses TRBV9 and TRBJ1-1; 8 bases are a match to TRBD1. This CDR3 comprises 18 residues. Germline V gene data show CDR1 as SGDLS and CDR2 as YYNGEE. V shed 0 bases, J shed 1 base, and the junction held 11 bases outside the gene matches. CDR3 in amino acids: CASSVAPPGGSQNTEAFF. The CDR3 nucleotides are TGTGCCAGCAGCGTAGCCCCCCCAGGGGGCTCTCAGAACACTGAAGCTTTCTTT.

This clonotype turned up a few times. V is TRBV12-5 and J is TRBJ2-1; the match to TRBD2 covers 16 bases. The germline CDR1 and CDR2 sequences are LGHNT and FRNRAP. The CDR3 totals 19 residues. J was trimmed by 0 bases and V by 6 bases; bases with no gene match: 8. CDR3 sequence reads: CASGPGLAGGGSSYNEQFF. The CDR3 region has the DNA TGTGCTAGTGGCCCGGGACTAGCGGGAGGGGGGAGCTCCTACAATGAGCAGTTCTTC.

This clonotype was counted ten times or more. J is TRBJ2-3 and V is TRBV7-3, with unresolved D. Germline V lookup: CDR1 SGHTA, CDR2 FQGTGA. Trimming pared 5 bases from V and 2 bases from J, leaving 8 bases between. CDR3 length: 13 amino acids. The CDR3 region is CASSPDLTDTQYF. CDR3 coding DNA: TGTGCCAGCAGCCCAGACCTCACAGATACGCAGTATTTT.

In its sample, this clonotype was seen many times. V and J are TRBV28 and TRBJ2-7; D is unresolved. CDR1 is MDHEN, CDR2 SYDVKM, per germline. Deletions cut 4 bases from V and 6 bases from J, with 13 bases between. This CDR3 is 13 amino acids long. The CDR3 here is CASSYPQLVEQYF. The CDR3, as DNA: TGTGCCAGCAGTTATCCCCAGTTGGTCGAGCAGTACTTC.